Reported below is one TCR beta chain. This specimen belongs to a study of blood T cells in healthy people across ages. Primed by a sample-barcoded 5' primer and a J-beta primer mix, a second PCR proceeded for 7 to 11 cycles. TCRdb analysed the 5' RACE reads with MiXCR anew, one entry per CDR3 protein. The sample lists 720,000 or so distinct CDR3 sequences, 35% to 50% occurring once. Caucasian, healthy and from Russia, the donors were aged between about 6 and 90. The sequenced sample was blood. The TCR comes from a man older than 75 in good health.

This CDR3 is CASSQGDVSYNEQFF. CDR3 coding DNA: TGTGCCAGCAGCCAAGGTGACGTCTCCTACAATGAGCAGTTCTTC. The gene calls are TRBV14 and TRBJ2-1; D is unclear. Trimming shortened V by 1 base and J by 0 bases, and 7 bases separated the two germline ends. This CDR3 has 15 amino acids. CDR1 and CDR2 from the germline V gene are SGHDN and FVKESK.